This T cell receptor (beta chain) was found in a study of T cells in Graves' hyperthyroidism and ophthalmopathy. This clonotype came up many times. What it binds is not known. The V segment lost 3 bases and the J segment 5 bases; nucleotides outside the gene matches: 4. CDR1 SGHRS and CDR2 YFSETQ come from the germline V gene. This CDR3 is 14 amino acids long. Authors of the study amplified TCR beta CDR3 regions from RNA transcripts. HTBI primers drove first-round RT-PCR of the TCR CDR3. MiXCR, applied by TCRdb to the multiplex PCR reads, yields one record per CDR3 protein. The data contain about 270,000 distinct CDR3 sequences, around 25% of them singletons. Broader study findings: Appearing also in blood were most of the thyroid clonotypes expanded above 0.001.

Sequenced material: blood. The gene calls are TRBV5-1 and TRBJ2-5; 10 bases match TRBD1. This TCR was sampled from a woman in her thirties or forties with Graves' ophthalmopathy. The CDR3 coding sequence is TGCGCCAGCAGCTACCGGACAGGGGGGGAGACCCAGTACTTC. Translating it yields CASSYRTGGETQYF.